The rows below give T cell receptor beta chains drawn from one sample of a study of shared clonotypes between healthy human individuals. Sequencing was performed with immunoSEQ multiplex PCR; in TCRdb, only in-frame clones are kept and a portion is missing. The sample lists over 400,000 clones, over 70% occurring once. Sequenced sample: PBMCs. Receptors were obtained from a woman between 35 and 50 years old in good health. Some clones in this sample may be carry-over from other donors' samples. The CDR3 runs from the conserved cysteine through the conserved F or W. The D gene is left open where the match is weak. A clone size is listed for some rows: how often the clone was seen (once, few, many), or a class if it is expanded.

>TRBD1|TRBV13|.|TRBJ2-7
TGTGCCAGCAGCTCACAGGGACAGGGGTCGAGGGAGCAGTACTTC
CASSSQGQGSREQYF
>.|TRBV4-2|few|TRBJ2-1
TGTGCCAGCAGCCAAGATAGAAACGGGAATGAGCAGTTCTTC
CASSQDRNGNEQFF
>TRBD2|TRBV11-2|.|TRBJ2-1
TGTGCCAGCAGCTTAGTAGCGGGAGCCCGCAATGAGCAGTTCTTC
CASSLVAGARNEQFF
>.|TRBV19|once|TRBJ1-2
TGTGCCAGTACCCCGGGACAAGCAACTAACTATGGCTACACCTTC
CASTPGQATNYGYTF
>TRBD1|TRBV28|.|TRBJ1-4
TGTGCCAGCCGGGACAGGGTTGGGGAAAAACTGTTTTTT
CASRDRVGEKLFF
>.|TRBV11-2|few|TRBJ2-5
TGTGCCAGCAGCTTAGGGCTTCGGTCAGAGACCCAGTACTTC
CASSLGLRSETQYF
>TRBD1|TRBV20-1|.|TRBJ1-1
TGCAGTGCACGGGACAGGTCTCAAGCTTTCTTT
CSARDRSQAFF
>.|TRBV29-1|few|TRBJ2-5
TGCAGCGTTCGAAAGGTTCCAGGGGTGGGAGAGACCCAGTACTTC
CSVRKVPGVGETQYF
>.|TRBV30|.|TRBJ1-3
TGTGCCTGCCGGGCGACCCGAACCCAAAGCTCTGGAAACACCATATATTTT
CACRATRTQSSGNTIYF
>TRBD2|TRBV27|.|TRBJ2-7
TGTGCCAGCAGAAAAGCCCAGACAGGGACTAGCGAGGTCTTC
CASRKAQTGTSEVF
>.|TRBV5-1|.|TRBJ1-2
TGCGCCAGCGGTCAGAGCGCTAACTATGGCTACACCTTC
CASGQSANYGYTF
>TRBD2|TRBV6-6|few|TRBJ2-7
TGTGCCAGCAGTATACCGGGACTAGCGGGAGACGAGCAGTACTTC
CASSIPGLAGDEQYF
>.|TRBV7-7|.|TRBJ2-2
TGTGCTAGCAGCTTAGTAGCGACGGGCACCGGGGAGCTGTTTTTT
CASSLVATGTGELFF
>.|TRBV14|.|TRBJ2-7
TGTGCCAGCAGCCAAGTTACTACGTTAAGAGAGCAGTACTTC
CASSQVTTLREQYF
>.|TRBV5-1|.|TRBJ1-1
TGCGCCAGCAGCTCCGGGGCAGGTGGTAACACTGAAGCTTTCTTT
CASSSGAGGNTEAFF
>.|TRBV11-2|.|TRBJ2-3
TGTGCCAGCAGCTTAGGCCCTGTGGCAGCAGATACGCAGTATTTT
CASSLGPVAADTQYF
>.|TRBV7-5|.|TRBJ2-7
TGTGTCAGAAGCTTAGTGGGGCTAGCGGGGGACATCTCCTACGAGCAGTACTTC
CVRSLVGLAGDISYEQYF
>.|TRBV4-3|once|TRBJ2-7
TGCGCCAGCAGCCAAGATGTCCTAGCGCCTACCTACGAGCAGTACTTC
CASSQDVLAPTYEQYF
>TRBD1|TRBV6-6|.|TRBJ2-2
TGTGCCAGCAGTTCGACAGGGGTTGACACCGGGGAGCTGTTTTTT
CASSSTGVDTGELFF
>.|TRBV28|.|TRBJ2-7
TGTGCCAGCAGTTTTTTGAGGAGCTCCTACGAGCAGTACTTC
CASSFLRSSYEQYF
>.|TRBV15|.|TRBJ1-5
TGTGCCACCAGCAGTATGCAGGAGGAGTGGAGGCAGCCCCAGCATTTT
CATSSMQEEWRQPQHF
>.|TRBV7-8|.|TRBJ2-3
TGTGCCAGCAGCCGGCCGGGGTCAGTCAGAGATACGCAGTATTTT
CASSRPGSVRDTQYF
>TRBD1|TRBV7-9|.|TRBJ2-5
TGTGCCAGCAGCTTTACAGGGGATTTCGAGACCCAGTACTTC
CASSFTGDFETQYF
>.|TRBV10-2|.|TRBJ2-7
TGCGCCAGCAGTGACGTGGGTAGCTACGAGCAGTACTTC
CASSDVGSYEQYF
>TRBD1|TRBV19|.|TRBJ1-2
TGTGCCAGTAGTAACCGGGACAGGGGTCTTGGCTACACCTTC
CASSNRDRGLGYTF
>.|TRBV28|.|TRBJ1-2
TGTGCCAGCACTACAGGAGGCGGTGGCTACACCTTC
CASTTGGGGYTF
>.|TRBV29-1|.|TRBJ2-7
TGCAGCGTCATCGACAGAGGAAGCTCCTACGAGCAGTACTTC
CSVIDRGSSYEQYF
>TRBD2|TRBV7-7|.|TRBJ2-5
TGTGCTAGCAGCTTTATAGCGGGGCCGAGGGAGACCCAGTACTTC
CASSFIAGPRETQYF
>TRBD1|TRBV30|once|TRBJ2-3
TGTGCCTGGAGTGTAGGACAGGTGTTCACAGATACGCAGTATTTT
CAWSVGQVFTDTQYF
>TRBD1|TRBV27|.|TRBJ2-2
TGTGCCAGCAGTTTATGGGTAGGGACAGTAAACACCGGGGAGCTGTTTTTT
CASSLWVGTVNTGELFF
>.|TRBV18|.|TRBJ1-1
TGTGCCAGCTCACCACCGGGGCCCGGAGCTTTCTTT
CASSPPGPGAFF
>.|TRBV2|few|TRBJ2-3
TGTGCCAGCAGTGTGGCAGGGTCAGATACGCAGTATTTT
CASSVAGSDTQYF
>TRBD1|TRBV7-2|.|TRBJ1-5
TGTGCCAGCAGCTTAATAGGAGGACAGGGCGGTCAGCCCCAGCATTTT
CASSLIGGQGGQPQHF
>.|TRBV27|.|TRBJ2-7
TGTGCCAGCAGTTTACAGGGGGGAGGACTCTACGAGCAGTACTTC
CASSLQGGGLYEQYF
>TRBD1|TRBV27|.|TRBJ2-7
TGTGCCAGCAGCCGAGGCGGGACAGGGACCTACGAGCAGTACTTC
CASSRGGTGTYEQYF
>.|TRBV19|once|TRBJ2-2
TGTGCCAGTAGTATACAGCCCCTAGCGATTACCGGGGAGCTGTTTTTT
CASSIQPLAITGELFF
>.|TRBV6-1|once|TRBJ1-5
TGTGCCAGCAGCCCCGGGGGGGAACAGCCCCAGCATTTT
CASSPGGEQPQHF